The T cell receptor (beta chain) under discussion was sequenced for a study of T cells after yellow fever vaccination. On this clonotype: The target antigen is unknown.

Study-wide findings and caveats: Once the booster was given, most primary-vaccination clones reappeared, at about 97% for CD4 and more than 85% for CD8.

TCRdb recomputed calls from the 5' RACE reads with MiXCR, one row per CDR3 protein. The sample carries 300,000 to 400,000 distinct CDR3 sequences, under 7.5% recorded once. CDR3 length: 17 residues. Trimming cost V 0 bases and J 6 bases, with 19 bases left between them. The V gene's germline CDR1 is SGHDT and CDR2 YYEEEE. This rearrangement joins TRBV5-6 to TRBJ2-1; D gene ambiguous. The sequence came from a man aged 25-45 years who received the YFV17D yellow fever vaccine. Specimen: PBMCs, collected 5 days after the yellow fever booster vaccination. The CDR3 coding sequence is TGTGCCAGCAGCTTGGCAGTATTGGTACCGCCTACCAATGAGCAGTTCTTC. This encodes CASSLAVLVPPTNEQFF.